This T cell receptor beta chain originates from a study of chronic HIV infection and antiretroviral therapy. This clonotype was counted at least ten times. TCRdb independently ran MiXCR on the 5' RACE reads; one entry per CDR3 protein. The sample holds about 38,000 distinct CDR3 sequences, roughly 8.2% seen once. The TCR originated in an adult who had HIV and had not received antiretroviral therapy, or was an uninfected healthy control (not recorded which). Sequencing was carried out using peripheral blood.

Written as DNA, the CDR3 is TGCGCCAGCAGCTACACAGATACGCAGTATTTT. This encodes CASSYTDTQYF. The rearrangement joins TRBV5-1 to TRBJ2-3; no clear D gene. V dropped 3 bases and J dropped 2 bases, with 1 base sitting between them. The CDR3 runs 11 residues. In germline, CDR1 is SGHRS, CDR2 YFSETQ. The entire variable domain, with the rest obtained from reference TRBV5-1 and TRBJ2-3, is as follows: KAGVTQTPRYLIKTRGQQVTLSCSPISGHRSVSWYQQTPGQGLQFLFEYFSETQRNKGNFPGRFSGRQFSNSRSEMNVSTLELGDSALYLCASSYTDTQYFGPGTRLTVL.